This T cell receptor (beta chain) was sequenced during a study of T-cell reconstitution after alpha-beta-depleted transplantation in children (TCRdb year 2016). As for the study more broadly: T-cell immune reconstitution after TCRalphabeta/CD19-depleted allogeneic hematopoietic cell transplantation in children was quantitatively tracked in the study by means of TCR repertoire profiling.

Library generation was performed with PCR. Sequencing was carried out with an Illumina HiSeq 2500. Molecular barcoding was employed in the preparation of TCR libraries, with unique molecular identifiers being used to normalize TCRbeta repertoire quantification. The public reads were reanalyzed by TCRdb: fastp trimming at Q25, MiXCR alignment, in-frame beta chains only. One record per CDR3 amino acid sequence lists the most common genes and DNA. The sample table contains just under 550,000 distinct CDR3 sequences; only one count was recorded for around 18% of them. The top ten clones comprise approximately 3% of the sample. The cysteine opens and the phenylalanine closes a CDR3 of 16 amino acids. Only the CDR3 DNA stays, 48 bases, in frame from base 1. Taken from the germline V gene, the CDR1 and CDR2 loops are SGHRS and YFSETQ. Here V drops 3 bases and J drops 0 bases, and the junction holds 6 bases not matched to any gene.

In regard to this clonotype: The specificity of this receptor is unknown. One base away there is no much larger clone; base qualities are not given.

The specimen was PBMCs from the stem cell graft donor, collected from the stem cell graft. The clonotype was recovered from a human donor who donated a stem cell graft to a child with acute lymphoblastic leukemia. The V gene is TRBV5-1 and the J gene is TRBJ2-3, with 8 bases in between that match TRBD1. The CDR3 reads CASSSQGAISTDTQYF. The nucleotide sequence is TGCGCCAGCAGCTCCCAGGGGGCGATTAGCACAGATACGCAGTATTTT.